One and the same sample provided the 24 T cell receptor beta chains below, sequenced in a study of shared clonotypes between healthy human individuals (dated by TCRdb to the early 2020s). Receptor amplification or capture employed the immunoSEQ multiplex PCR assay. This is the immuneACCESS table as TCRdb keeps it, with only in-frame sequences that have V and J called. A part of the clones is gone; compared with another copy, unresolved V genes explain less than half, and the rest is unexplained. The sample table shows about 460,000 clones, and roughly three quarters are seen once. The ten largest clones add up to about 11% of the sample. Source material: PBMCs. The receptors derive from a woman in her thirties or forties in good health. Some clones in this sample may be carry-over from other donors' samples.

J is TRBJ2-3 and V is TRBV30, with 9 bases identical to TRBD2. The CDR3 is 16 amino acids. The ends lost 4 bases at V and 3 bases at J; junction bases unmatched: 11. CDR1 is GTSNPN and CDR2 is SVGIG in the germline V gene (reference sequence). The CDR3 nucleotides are TGTGCCTGGATCCCCCAAGCTAGCGGGAAGACAGATACGCAGTATTTT. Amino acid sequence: CAWIPQASGKTDTQYF.

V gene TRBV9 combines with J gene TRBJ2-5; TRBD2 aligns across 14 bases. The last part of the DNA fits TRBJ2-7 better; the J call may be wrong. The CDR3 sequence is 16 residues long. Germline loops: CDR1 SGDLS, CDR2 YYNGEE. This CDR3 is CASSEGGTSGSREQYF. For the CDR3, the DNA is TGTGCCAGCAGCGAGGGGGGGACTAGCGGGAGCCGCGAGCAGTACTTC.

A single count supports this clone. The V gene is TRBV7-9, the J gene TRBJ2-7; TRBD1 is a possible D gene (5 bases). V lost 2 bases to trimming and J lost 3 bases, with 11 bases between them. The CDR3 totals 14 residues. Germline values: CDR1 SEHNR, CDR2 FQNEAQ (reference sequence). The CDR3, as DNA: TGTGCCAGCAGCTTACCCAGGGTGGGCTACGAGCAGTACTTC. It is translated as CASSLPRVGYEQYF.

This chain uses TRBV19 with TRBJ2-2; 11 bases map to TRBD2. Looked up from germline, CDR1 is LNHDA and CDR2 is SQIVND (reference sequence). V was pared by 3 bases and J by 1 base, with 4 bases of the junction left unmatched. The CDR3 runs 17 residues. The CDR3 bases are TGTGCCAGTAGTATTGCGCTAGCGGGAGGGAACACCGGGGAGCTGTTTTTT. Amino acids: CASSIALAGGNTGELFF. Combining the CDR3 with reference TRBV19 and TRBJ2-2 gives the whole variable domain DGGITQSPKYLFRKEGQNVTLSCEQNLNHDAMYWYRQDPGQGLRLIYYSQIVNDFQKGDIAEGYSVSREKKESFPLTVTSAQKNPTAFYLCASSIALAGGNTGELFFGEGSRLTVL.

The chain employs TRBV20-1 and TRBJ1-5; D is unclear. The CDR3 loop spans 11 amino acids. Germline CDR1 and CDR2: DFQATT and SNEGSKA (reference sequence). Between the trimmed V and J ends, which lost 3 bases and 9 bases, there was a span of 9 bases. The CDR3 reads CSARGMGPQHF. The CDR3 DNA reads TGCAGTGCTAGGGGAATGGGGCCCCAGCATTTT.

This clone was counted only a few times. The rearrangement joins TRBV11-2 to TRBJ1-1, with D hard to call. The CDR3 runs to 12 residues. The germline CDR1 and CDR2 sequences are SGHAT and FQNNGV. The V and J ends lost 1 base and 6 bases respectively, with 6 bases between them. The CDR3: CASSLVAAEAFF. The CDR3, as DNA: TGTGCCAGCAGCTTAGTAGCGGCTGAAGCTTTCTTT.

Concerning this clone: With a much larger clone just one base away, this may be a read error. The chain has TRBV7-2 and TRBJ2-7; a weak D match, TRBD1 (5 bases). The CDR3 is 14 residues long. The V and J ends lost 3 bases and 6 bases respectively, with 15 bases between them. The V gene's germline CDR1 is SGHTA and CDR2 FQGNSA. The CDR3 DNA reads TGTGCCAGCAGCTTTCCCAGCCAGGGTAGCGAGCAGTACTTC. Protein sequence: CASSFPSQGSEQYF.

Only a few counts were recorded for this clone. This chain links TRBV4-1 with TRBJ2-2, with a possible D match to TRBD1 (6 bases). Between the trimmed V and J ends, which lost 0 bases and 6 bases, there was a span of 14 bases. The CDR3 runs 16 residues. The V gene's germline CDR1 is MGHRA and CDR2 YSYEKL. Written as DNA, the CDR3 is TGCGCCAGCAGCCAAGATCGAGGGGGAGCGGCCGGGGAGCTGTTTTTT. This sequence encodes CASSQDRGGAAGELFF.

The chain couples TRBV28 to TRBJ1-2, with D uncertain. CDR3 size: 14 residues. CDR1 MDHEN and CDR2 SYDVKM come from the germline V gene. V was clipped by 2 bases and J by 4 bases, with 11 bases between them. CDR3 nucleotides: TGTGCCAGCAGTTTAGGTGGAGGGATCTATGGCTACACCTTC. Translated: CASSLGGGIYGYTF.

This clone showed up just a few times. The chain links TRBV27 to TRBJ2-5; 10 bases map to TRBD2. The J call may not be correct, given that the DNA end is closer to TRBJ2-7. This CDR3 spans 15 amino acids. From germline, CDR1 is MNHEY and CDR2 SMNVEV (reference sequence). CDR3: CASSLLPLAGNEQYF. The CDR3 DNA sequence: TGTGCCAGCAGTTTATTACCACTAGCGGGGAACGAGCAGTACTTC.

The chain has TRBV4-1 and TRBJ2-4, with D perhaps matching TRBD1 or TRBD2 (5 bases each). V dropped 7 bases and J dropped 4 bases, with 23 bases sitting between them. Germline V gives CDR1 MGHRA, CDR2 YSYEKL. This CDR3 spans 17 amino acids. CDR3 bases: TGCGCCAGCACCCCGTGGGGCCCCGGTGAGGGAAAAAACATTCAGTACTTC. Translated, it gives CASTPWGPGEGKNIQYF.

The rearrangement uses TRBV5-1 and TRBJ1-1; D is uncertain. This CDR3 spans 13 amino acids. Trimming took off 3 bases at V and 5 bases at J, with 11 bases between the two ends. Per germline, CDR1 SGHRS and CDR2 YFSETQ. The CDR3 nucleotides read TGCGCCAGCAGCTCCGAGGTAGGTACTGAAGCTTTCTTT. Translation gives CASSSEVGTEAFF.

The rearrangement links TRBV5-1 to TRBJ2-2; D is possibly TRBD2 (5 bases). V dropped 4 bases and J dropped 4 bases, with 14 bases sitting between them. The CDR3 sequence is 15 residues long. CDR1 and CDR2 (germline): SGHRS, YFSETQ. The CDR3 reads CASSPPSGSTGELFF. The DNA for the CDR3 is TGCGCCAGCAGCCCCCCGTCTGGGAGCACCGGGGAGCTGTTTTTT. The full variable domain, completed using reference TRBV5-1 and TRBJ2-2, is KAGVTQTPRYLIKTRGQQVTLSCSPISGHRSVSWYQQTPGQGLQFLFEYFSETQRNKGNFPGRFSGRQFSNSRSEMNVSTLELGDSALYLCASSPPSGSTGELFFGEGSRLTVL.

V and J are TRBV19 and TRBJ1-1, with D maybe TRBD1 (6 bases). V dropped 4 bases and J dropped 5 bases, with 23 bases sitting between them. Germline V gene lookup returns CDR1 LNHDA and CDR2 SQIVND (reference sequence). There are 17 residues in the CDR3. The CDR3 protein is CASSRAAITGRGTEAFF. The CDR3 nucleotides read TGTGCCAGTAGTAGAGCAGCAATAACAGGGCGGGGGACTGAAGCTTTCTTT.

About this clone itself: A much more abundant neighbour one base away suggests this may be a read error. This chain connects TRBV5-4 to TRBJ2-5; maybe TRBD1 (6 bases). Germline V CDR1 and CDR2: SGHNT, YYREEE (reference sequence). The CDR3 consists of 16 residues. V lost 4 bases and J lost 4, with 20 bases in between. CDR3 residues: CASSPQGYSSIETQYF. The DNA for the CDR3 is TGTGCCAGCAGCCCACAGGGCTATTCATCAATAGAGACCCAGTACTTC.

CDR3 sequence (DNA): TGCGCCAGCAGCCAAGGGCTAGCGGGAGGAGGGATGGATACGCAGTATTTT. Encoded protein: CASSQGLAGGGMDTQYF. J is TRBJ2-3 and V is TRBV4-1, with TRBD2 matching over 11 bases. With V trimmed by 1 base and J by 6 bases, 9 bases remained unmatched. There are 17 residues in the CDR3. The germline V gene encodes CDR1 MGHRA and CDR2 YSYEKL.

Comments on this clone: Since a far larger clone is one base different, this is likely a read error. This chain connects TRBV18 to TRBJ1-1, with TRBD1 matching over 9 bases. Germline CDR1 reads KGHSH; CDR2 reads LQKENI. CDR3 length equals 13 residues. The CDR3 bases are TGTGCCAGCTCATCCGGACAGGGGACTGAAGCTTCCTTT. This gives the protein CASSSGQGTEASF.

CDR3 protein: CSVLVMGGTGDEQFF. The CDR3 DNA follows: TGCAGCGTTCTGGTTATGGGAGGGACAGGGGATGAGCAGTTCTTC. The rearrangement joins TRBV29-1 to TRBJ2-1, with TRBD1 matching 10 bases. CDR3 length: 15 residues. The trim removed 5 bases at V and 8 bases at J, leaving 12 bases unmatched. Germline CDR1 is SQVTM and CDR2 is ANQGSEA.

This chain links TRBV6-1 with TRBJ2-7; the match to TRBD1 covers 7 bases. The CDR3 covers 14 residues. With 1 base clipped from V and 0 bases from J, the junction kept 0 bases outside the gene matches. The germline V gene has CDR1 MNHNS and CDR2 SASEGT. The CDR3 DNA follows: TGTGCCAGCAGTGAAGGGGACAGCTCCTACGAGCAGTACTTC. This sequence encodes CASSEGDSSYEQYF.

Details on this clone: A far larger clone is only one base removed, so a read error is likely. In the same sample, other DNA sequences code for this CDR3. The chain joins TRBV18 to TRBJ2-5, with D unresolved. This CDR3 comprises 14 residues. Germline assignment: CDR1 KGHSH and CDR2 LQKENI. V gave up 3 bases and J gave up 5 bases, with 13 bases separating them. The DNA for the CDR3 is TGTGCCAGCTCACCTCCGTCCGGCCGGGAGACCCAGTACTTC. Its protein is CASSPPSGRETQYF.

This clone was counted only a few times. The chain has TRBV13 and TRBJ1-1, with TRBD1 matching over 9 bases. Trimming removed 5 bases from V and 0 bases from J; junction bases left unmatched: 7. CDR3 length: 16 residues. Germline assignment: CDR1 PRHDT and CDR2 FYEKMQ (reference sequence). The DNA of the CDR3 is TGTGCCAGCAGCCTGAACAGGGGGCAGATGAACACTGAAGCTTTCTTT. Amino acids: CASSLNRGQMNTEAFF.

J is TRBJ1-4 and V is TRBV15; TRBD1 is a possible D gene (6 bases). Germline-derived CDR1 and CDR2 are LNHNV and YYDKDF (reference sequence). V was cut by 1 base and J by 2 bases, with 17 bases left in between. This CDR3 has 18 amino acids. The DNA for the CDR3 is TGTGCCACCAGCAGAGCGGGCAGGGGAGACCCCACTAATGAAAAACTGTTTTTT. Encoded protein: CATSRAGRGDPTNEKLFF.

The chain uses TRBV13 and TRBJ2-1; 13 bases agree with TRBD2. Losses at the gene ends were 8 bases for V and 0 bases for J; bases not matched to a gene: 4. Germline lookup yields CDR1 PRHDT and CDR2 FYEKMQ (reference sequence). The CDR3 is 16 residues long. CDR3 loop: CASGTSGVSSYNEQFF. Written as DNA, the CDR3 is TGTGCCAGCGGGACTAGCGGGGTAAGCTCCTACAATGAGCAGTTCTTC. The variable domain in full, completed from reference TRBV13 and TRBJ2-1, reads AAGVIQSPRHLIKEKRETATLKCYPIPRHDTVYWYQQGPGQDPQFLISFYEKMQSDKGSIPDRFSAQQFSDYHSELNMSSLELGDSALYFCASGTSGVSSYNEQFFGPGTRLTVL.

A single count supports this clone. CDR3: CASTPAHTDTQYF. The DNA for the CDR3 is TGTGCCAGCACCCCGGCCCACACAGATACGCAGTATTTT. The V gene is TRBV28, the J gene TRBJ2-3; D is uncertain. The CDR3 contains 13 residues. From germline, CDR1 is MDHEN and CDR2 SYDVKM. V lost 7 bases, J lost 2 bases, and 10 bases lay in between.